The entry below describes one TCR beta chain. Antigen: not known. This specimen belongs to a study of T cell responses to AZD1222 COVID-19 vaccine. Study-wide findings and caveats: Scientists sampled the repertoires only once the peak T cell response had passed.

Only in-frame clones appear in the TCRdb table, and some are missing; sequencing was by immunoSEQ multiplex PCR. The sample records some 120,000 clones, approximately 85% being singletons. V dropped 3 bases and J dropped 3 bases, with 6 bases sitting between them. This CDR3 spans 12 amino acids. The source is an adult in good health. The chain has TRBV12-3 or TRBV12-4 and TRBJ2-7, with D uncertain. This sample comprised peripheral blood, obtained on day 0 of AZD1222 vaccination. The CDR3 protein is CASSFGLYEQYF. For the CDR3, the DNA is TGTGCCAGCAGTTTTGGGCTCTACGAGCAGTACTTC.